The entry that follows covers one T cell receptor beta chain sequence. Antigen unknown. The unexposed donors gave CD4+ T cells in about 2011-2019, prior to COVID-19. The cells were cultured for approximately ten days before CD4+ T cells were isolated. As cell numbers allowed, unexposed-donor CD4+ T cells faced SARS-CoV-2 S/N and four cold-coronavirus spikes. Each well had 2 million to 2.5 million PBMCs in around 5% human AB serum with IL-2. Cultures received half-medium IL-2 refreshes on days 3 and 7. This entry belongs to a study of CD4 T cells in relation to SARS-CoV-2 and coronaviruses. Findings of the study overall: Crossreactive clones expanded significantly less to SARS-CoV-2 than monoreactive clones.

Assay used: immunoSEQ multiplex PCR; TCRdb lists only in-frame clones, some missing. The table includes about 26,000 clones, around three quarters detected once. CDR1 is MNHNS and CDR2 is SASEGT in the germline V gene. Trimming took off 5 bases at V and 3 bases at J, with 13 bases between the two ends. This CDR3 has 15 residues. The clonotype originates from a human donor in good health. Sequenced: CD4+ T cells from PBMCs, cultured in vitro. The V call is TRBV6-1, the J call TRBJ1-4; D gene uncertain. DNA of the CDR3: TGTGCCAGCAGTCATTTTTCCGGATCTAATGAAAAACTGTTTTTT. It codes for CASSHFSGSNEKLFF.